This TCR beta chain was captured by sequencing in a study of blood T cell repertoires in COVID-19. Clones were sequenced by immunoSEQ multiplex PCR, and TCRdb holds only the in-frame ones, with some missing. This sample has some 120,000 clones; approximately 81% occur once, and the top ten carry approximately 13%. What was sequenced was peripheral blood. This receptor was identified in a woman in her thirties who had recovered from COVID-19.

CDR3 sequence (DNA): TGTGCCAGCAGCTTCTCTAGCGGGAGGGATTACGAGCAGTACTTC. Amino acids: CASSFSSGRDYEQYF. V and J are TRBV7-9 and TRBJ2-7, with 12 bases lining up with TRBD2. Germline V lookup: CDR1 SEHNR, CDR2 FQNEAQ (reference sequence). With 3 bases clipped from V and 4 bases from J, the junction kept 4 bases outside the gene matches. The CDR3 is 15 residues long. The full variable domain, its missing parts supplied by reference TRBV7-9 and TRBJ2-7, is DTGVSQNPRHKITKRGQNVTFRCDPISEHNRLYWYRQTLGQGPEFLTYFQNEAQLEKSRLLSDRFSAERPKGSFSTLEIQRTEQGDSAMYLCASSFSSGRDYEQYFGPGTRLTVT.